What follows is one T cell receptor beta chain and its context. These data come from a study of tumor-infiltrating lymphocytes in oesophageal squamous cell carcinoma. TCRdb used MiXCR to reprocess the PCR reads, holding one entry per CDR3 protein. Of 15,000 to 20,000 distinct CDR3 sequences in the sample, about 50% were seen once. Germline V gene lookup returns CDR1 SGHTA and CDR2 FQGNSA. V shed 4 bases and J 11 bases; nucleotides not matched to a gene: 17. The length of the CDR3 is 16 residues. The receptor was isolated from a male donor with esophageal squamous cell carcinoma. Material: esophageal tumor tissue. The gene calls are TRBV7-2 and TRBJ2-5; TRBD2 matches at 9 bases. CDR3 loop: CASSSRIAGACNEQYF. In DNA form, the CDR3 reads TGTGCCAGCAGCTCCAGAATAGCGGGGGCCTGCAATGAGCAGTACTTC.